These 7 T cell receptor beta chains were sequenced from one sample in a study of T cells after yellow fever vaccination. TCRdb re-analysed the 5' RACE reads in MiXCR, keeping a single row per CDR3 protein. Here the sample spans 510,000 or so distinct CDR3 sequences, roughly a fifth being singletons. The input for sequencing was PBMCs, taken 15 days after the yellow fever booster vaccination. These receptors were collected from a man aged 25-40 years who received the YFV17D yellow fever vaccine.

The chain joins TRBV4-3 to TRBJ1-2; 8 bases map to TRBD1. The CDR3 has 19 amino acids. With V trimmed by 2 bases and J by 5 bases, 19 bases remained unmatched. Germline values: CDR1 LGHNA, CDR2 YSLEER. The CDR3 DNA reads TGCGCCAGCAGCCAACTCCACGGACAGGGTTCTCTAAATTGGTATGGCTACACCTTC. This encodes CASSQLHGQGSLNWYGYTF.

The V gene is TRBV13, the J gene TRBJ2-7; TRBD2 matches 14 bases. Germline V gene lookup returns CDR1 PRHDT and CDR2 FYEKMQ (reference sequence). V was pared by 5 bases and J by 3 bases, with 6 bases of the junction left unmatched. This CDR3 is built from 16 residues. As DNA, the CDR3 is TGTGCCAGCAGCGTGACTAGCGGGAGGGATGTCTACGAGCAGTACTTC. Its protein product is CASSVTSGRDVYEQYF.

This clonotype showed up just a few times. The chain links TRBV29-1 to TRBJ2-1; 7 bases are shared with TRBD1. CDR1 is SQVTM and CDR2 is ANQGSEA in the germline V gene. With V trimmed by 6 bases and J by 4 bases, 9 bases remained unmatched. This CDR3 has 14 residues. For the CDR3, the DNA is TGCAGCGTCCAGAGACAGGGAGTATACAATGAGCAGTTCTTC. Translating gives CSVQRQGVYNEQFF.

This clonotype was found a few times. The genes are TRBV29-1 and TRBJ2-3; no clear D. V lost 5 bases, J lost 0 bases, and 6 bases lay in between. The germline V gene encodes CDR1 SQVTM and CDR2 ANQGSEA. The CDR3 runs to 12 residues. The DNA for the CDR3 is TGCAGCGTTCTGAAAAGCACAGATACGCAGTATTTT. Translated: CSVLKSTDTQYF.

This clonotype was found a few times. The chain carries TRBV6-2 or TRBV6-3 and TRBJ2-5; D gene ambiguous. V was trimmed by 0 bases and J by 5 bases, leaving 4 bases between them. The CDR3 is 12 amino acids. Germline V gene data show CDR1 as MNHEY and CDR2 as SVGEGT. The CDR3 reads CASSYSPETQYF. CDR3 coding DNA: TGTGCCAGCAGTTACTCGCCGGAGACCCAGTACTTC.

J is TRBJ1-2 and V is TRBV6-5; D is undetermined. CDR1 and CDR2 from the germline V gene are MNHEY and SVGAGI. V was clipped by 2 bases and J by 2 bases, with 6 bases between them. CDR3 length: 13 amino acids. The CDR3 DNA reads as TGTGCCAGCAGTTACAGCAGGAACTATGGCTACACCTTC. Translation: CASSYSRNYGYTF.

This clonotype has only a few counts. The chain employs TRBV20-1 and TRBJ2-3, with 7 bases that match TRBD2. Germline V gene data show CDR1 as DFQATT and CDR2 as SNEGSKA (reference sequence). CDR3 length: 13 residues. The V gene end was trimmed by 5 bases and the J gene end by 6 bases; junction bases not matched to a gene: 8. In DNA, the CDR3 is TGCAGTGCTTCGACGGGAGGTTTGGATACGCAGTATTTT. It codes for CSASTGGLDTQYF.